These 9 T cell receptor beta chains were sequenced from one sample in a study of cytomegalovirus exposure and HLA in healthy donors. Primers included in the PCR were 60 Vbeta and 13 Jbeta primers. The data were produced by immunoSEQ multiplex PCR, yet TCRdb's version contains in-frame clones alone and is incomplete. The sample records roughly 100,000 clones, about 62% being singletons. Sequenced: PBMCs. These receptors all come from a human donor in good health.

V gene TRBV30 combines with J gene TRBJ2-3, with 11 bases matching TRBD1. Germline V gives CDR1 GTSNPN, CDR2 SVGIG (reference sequence). This CDR3 is built from 15 residues. Trimming removed 0 bases from V and 6 bases from J; junction bases left unmatched: 5. CDR3 region: CAWSVRDRGADTQYF. In DNA, the CDR3 is TGTGCCTGGAGTGTACGGGACAGGGGGGCCGATACGCAGTATTTT.

This clone was picked up a small number of times. This rearrangement joins TRBV10-3 to TRBJ2-2, with 8 bases lining up with TRBD2. This CDR3 contains 15 residues. J was trimmed by 1 base and V by 6 bases; bases with no gene match: 4. Germline V gene sequence: CDR1 ENHRY, CDR2 SYGVKD. This CDR3 is CAISMTSENTGELFF. The CDR3 DNA is TGTGCCATCAGCATGACTAGCGAGAACACCGGGGAGCTGTTTTTT.

V and J are TRBV5-6 and TRBJ2-3; the match to TRBD2 covers 10 bases. This CDR3 is 17 amino acids long. From germline, CDR1 is SGHDT and CDR2 YYEEEE. V was clipped by 3 bases and J by 5 bases; unmatched bases: 12. The CDR3 DNA reads TGTGCCAGCAGCTCAACGGCCCTAGCGGGAGCAAGAGATACGCAGTATTTT. It specifies CASSSTALAGARDTQYF.

V gene TRBV11-3 combines with J gene TRBJ2-7; no definite D call. This CDR3 contains 14 residues. Trimming cost V 2 bases and J 2 bases, with 10 bases left between them. In germline, CDR1 is SGHNT, CDR2 YENEEA. CDR3: CASSLKDNPYEQYF. CDR3 in DNA: TGTGCCAGCAGCTTAAAAGACAACCCCTACGAGCAGTACTTC.

The chain has TRBV11-3 and TRBJ2-1; D may be TRBD2 (6 bases). CDR1 and CDR2 (germline): SGHNT, YENEEA. Trimming removed 1 base from V and 7 bases from J, with 11 bases in between. CDR3 size: 14 residues. The CDR3 sequence is CASSLAGLTNEQFF. CDR3 in DNA: TGTGCCAGCAGCTTAGCGGGACTCACTAATGAGCAGTTCTTC.

J is TRBJ2-4 and V is TRBV19, with D maybe TRBD1 (6 bases). The CDR3 is made up of 17 amino acids. Germline CDR1 LNHDA, CDR2 SQIVND (reference sequence). Trimming shortened V by 0 bases and J by 0 bases, and 12 bases separated the two germline ends. CDR3 sequence reads: CASSIDGGGVAKNIQYF. In nucleotides, the CDR3 is TGTGCCAGTAGTATAGATGGGGGCGGCGTAGCCAAAAACATTCAGTACTTC. Full variable domain (remainder filled in from reference TRBV19 and TRBJ2-4): DGGITQSPKYLFRKEGQNVTLSCEQNLNHDAMYWYRQDPGQGLRLIYYSQIVNDFQKGDIAEGYSVSREKKESFPLTVTSAQKNPTAFYLCASSIDGGGVAKNIQYFGAGTRLSVL.

The chain is built from TRBV4-1 and TRBJ2-1; 9 nucleotides align to TRBD2. The ends lost 4 bases at V and 4 bases at J; junction bases unmatched: 14. The length of the CDR3 is 18 residues. The V gene's germline CDR1 is MGHRA and CDR2 YSYEKL. In nucleotides, the CDR3 is TGCGCCAGCAGCCGAGAGATTACCGGGACTAGCCGTTACAATGAGCAGTTCTTC. Amino acids: CASSREITGTSRYNEQFF.

CDR3 sequence: CASSETTGTNTEAFF. CDR3 DNA sequence: TGCGCCAGCAGTGAGACTACAGGGACGAACACTGAAGCTTTCTTT. The rearrangement joins TRBV10-1 to TRBJ1-1; the D gene is possibly TRBD1 (6 bases). V lost 2 bases, J lost 1 base, and 11 bases lay in between. Germline CDR1 reads WNHNN; CDR2 reads SYGVQD (reference sequence). CDR3 size: 15 residues.

This clone was found a few times. The chain has TRBV28 and TRBJ1-3, with a weak D call TRBD1 (5 bases). The CDR3 is 16 amino acids. Germline values: CDR1 MDHEN, CDR2 SYDVKM. Trimming pared 2 bases from V and 0 bases from J, leaving 11 bases between. The CDR3 region has the DNA TGTGCCAGCAGTTTACGAAACAGGTACTCTGGAAACACCATATATTTT. Amino acids: CASSLRNRYSGNTIYF.